This T cell receptor beta chain was observed in a study of cytomegalovirus exposure and HLA in healthy donors. Germline CDR1 and CDR2: SGHRS and YFSETQ. The V gene lost 3 bases and the J gene lost 1 base, with 14 bases spanning the gap. The CDR3 has 15 amino acids. It was with 60 Vbeta and 13 Jbeta primers that the PCR ran. Libraries were prepared by immunoSEQ multiplex PCR; TCRdb keeps only in-frame clonotypes and omits some of them. The data contain tens of thousands of clones, around nine tenths of them singletons. What was sequenced was PBMCs. The receptor comes from a man younger than 45 in good health and CMV-seropositive. The chain recombines TRBV5-1 with TRBJ2-7; TRBD2 might be the D (5 bases). CDR3 loop: CASSSRGGYSYEQYF. The CDR3 bases are TGCGCCAGCAGCTCCCGTGGAGGCTATTCCTACGAGCAGTACTTC.